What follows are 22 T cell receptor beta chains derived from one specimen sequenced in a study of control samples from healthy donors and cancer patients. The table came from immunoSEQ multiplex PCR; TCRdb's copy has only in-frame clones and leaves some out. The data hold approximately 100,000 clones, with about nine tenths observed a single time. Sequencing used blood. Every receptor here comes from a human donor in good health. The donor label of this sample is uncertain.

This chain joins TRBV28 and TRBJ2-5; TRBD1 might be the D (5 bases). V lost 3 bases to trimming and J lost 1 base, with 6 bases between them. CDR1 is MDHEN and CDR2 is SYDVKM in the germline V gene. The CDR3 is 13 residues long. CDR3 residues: CASSLQGQETQYF. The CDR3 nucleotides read TGTGCCAGCAGTTTGCAGGGCCAAGAGACCCAGTACTTC.

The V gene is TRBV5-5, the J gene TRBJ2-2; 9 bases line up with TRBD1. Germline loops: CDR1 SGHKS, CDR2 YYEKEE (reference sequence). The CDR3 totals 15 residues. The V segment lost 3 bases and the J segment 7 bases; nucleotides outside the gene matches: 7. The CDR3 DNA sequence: TGTGCCAGCAGCTCGCGGACAGGGGAAGACGGGGAGCTGTTTTTT. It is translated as CASSSRTGEDGELFF. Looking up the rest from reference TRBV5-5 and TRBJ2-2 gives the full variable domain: DAGVTQSPTHLIKTRGQQVTLRCSPISGHKSVSWYQQVLGQGPQFIFQYYEKEERGRGNFPDRFSARQFPNYSSELNVNALLLGDSALYLCASSSRTGEDGELFFGEGSRLTVL.

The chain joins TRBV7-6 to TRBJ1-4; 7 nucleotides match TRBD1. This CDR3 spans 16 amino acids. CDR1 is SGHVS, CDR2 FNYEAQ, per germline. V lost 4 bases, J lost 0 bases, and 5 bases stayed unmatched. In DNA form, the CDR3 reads TGTGCCAGCAGCTCCATAGGGACAGCAACTAATGAAAAACTGTTTTTT. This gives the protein CASSSIGTATNEKLFF.

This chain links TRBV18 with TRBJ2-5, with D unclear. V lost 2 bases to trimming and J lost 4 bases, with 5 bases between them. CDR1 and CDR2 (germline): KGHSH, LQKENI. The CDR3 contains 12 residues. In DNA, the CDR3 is TGTGCCAGCTCACCATCCGGAGAGACCCAGTACTTC. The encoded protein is CASSPSGETQYF.

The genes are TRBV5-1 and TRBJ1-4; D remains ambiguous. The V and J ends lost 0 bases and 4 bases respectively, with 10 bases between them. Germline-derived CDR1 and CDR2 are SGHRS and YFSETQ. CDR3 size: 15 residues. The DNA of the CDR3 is TGCGCCAGCAGCTTGGATATGTCCGTTAATGAAAAACTGTTTTTT. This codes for CASSLDMSVNEKLFF.

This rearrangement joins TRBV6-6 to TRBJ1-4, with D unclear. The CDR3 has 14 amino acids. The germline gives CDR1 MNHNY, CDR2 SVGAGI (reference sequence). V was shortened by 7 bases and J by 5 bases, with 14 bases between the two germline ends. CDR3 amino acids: CASTLTLYNEKLFF. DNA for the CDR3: TGTGCCAGCACCCTGACACTTTACAATGAAAAACTGTTTTTT.

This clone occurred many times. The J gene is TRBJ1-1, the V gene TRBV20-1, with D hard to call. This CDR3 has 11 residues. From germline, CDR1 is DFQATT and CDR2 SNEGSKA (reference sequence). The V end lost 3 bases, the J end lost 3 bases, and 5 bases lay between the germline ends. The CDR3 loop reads CSAREYTEAFF. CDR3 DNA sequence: TGCAGTGCTAGGGAATACACTGAAGCTTTCTTT.

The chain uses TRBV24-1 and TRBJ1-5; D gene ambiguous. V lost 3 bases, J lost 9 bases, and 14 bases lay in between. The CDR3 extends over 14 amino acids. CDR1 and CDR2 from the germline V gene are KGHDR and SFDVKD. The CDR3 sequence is CATSDTGSWGPQHF. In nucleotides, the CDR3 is TGTGCCACCAGTGATACCGGGTCGTGGGGGCCCCAGCATTTT.

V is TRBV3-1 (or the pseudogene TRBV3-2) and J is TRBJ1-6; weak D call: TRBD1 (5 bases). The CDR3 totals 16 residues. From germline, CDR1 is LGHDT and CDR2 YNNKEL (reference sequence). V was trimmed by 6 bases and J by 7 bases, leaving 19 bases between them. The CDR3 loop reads CASRNAVKGRNSPLHF. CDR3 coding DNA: TGTGCCAGCAGGAATGCCGTAAAGGGGAGAAATTCACCCCTCCACTTT.

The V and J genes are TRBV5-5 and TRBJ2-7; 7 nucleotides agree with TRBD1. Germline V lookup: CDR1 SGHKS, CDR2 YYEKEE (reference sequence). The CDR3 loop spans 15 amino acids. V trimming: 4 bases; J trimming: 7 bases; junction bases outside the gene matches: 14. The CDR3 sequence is CASSRYNGRGQEQYF. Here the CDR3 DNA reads TGTGCCAGCAGCCGTTATAACGGAAGGGGGCAAGAGCAGTACTTC. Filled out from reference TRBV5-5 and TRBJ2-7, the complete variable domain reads DAGVTQSPTHLIKTRGQQVTLRCSPISGHKSVSWYQQVLGQGPQFIFQYYEKEERGRGNFPDRFSARQFPNYSSELNVNALLLGDSALYLCASSRYNGRGQEQYFGPGTRLTVT.

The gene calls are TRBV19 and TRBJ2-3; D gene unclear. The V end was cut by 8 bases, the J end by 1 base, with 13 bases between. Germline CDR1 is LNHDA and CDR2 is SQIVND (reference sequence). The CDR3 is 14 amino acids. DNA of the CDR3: TGTGCCAGTCAACCACTGCAGGGCACAGATACGCAGTATTTT. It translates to CASQPLQGTDTQYF.

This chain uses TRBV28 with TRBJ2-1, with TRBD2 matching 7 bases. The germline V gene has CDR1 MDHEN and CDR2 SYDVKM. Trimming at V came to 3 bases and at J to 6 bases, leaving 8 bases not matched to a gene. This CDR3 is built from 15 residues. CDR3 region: CASSFGPSGFNEQFF. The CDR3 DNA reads TGTGCCAGCAGTTTTGGGCCTAGCGGCTTCAATGAGCAGTTCTTC.

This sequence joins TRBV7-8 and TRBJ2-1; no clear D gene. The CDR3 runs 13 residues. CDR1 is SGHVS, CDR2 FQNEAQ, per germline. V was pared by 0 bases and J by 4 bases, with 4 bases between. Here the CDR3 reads CASSLAPYNEQFF. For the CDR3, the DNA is TGTGCCAGCAGCTTAGCCCCTTACAATGAGCAGTTCTTC.

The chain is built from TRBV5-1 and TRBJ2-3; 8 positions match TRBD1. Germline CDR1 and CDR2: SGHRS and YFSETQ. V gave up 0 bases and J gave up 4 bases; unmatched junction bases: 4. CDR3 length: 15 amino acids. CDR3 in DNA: TGCGCCAGCAGCTTGGGACAGGGGTTATCAGATACGCAGTATTTT. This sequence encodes CASSLGQGLSDTQYF.

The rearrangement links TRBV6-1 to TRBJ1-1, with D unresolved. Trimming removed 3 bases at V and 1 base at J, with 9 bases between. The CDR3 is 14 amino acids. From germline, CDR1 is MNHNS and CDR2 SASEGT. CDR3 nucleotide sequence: TGTGCCAGCAGTGACCTGGGGTGGAACACTGAAGCTTTCTTT. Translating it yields CASSDLGWNTEAFF.

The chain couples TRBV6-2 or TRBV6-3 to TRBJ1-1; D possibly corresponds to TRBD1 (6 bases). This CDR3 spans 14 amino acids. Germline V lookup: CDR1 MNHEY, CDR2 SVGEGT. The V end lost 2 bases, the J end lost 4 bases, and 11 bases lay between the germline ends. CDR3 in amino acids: CASSYPGETTEAFF. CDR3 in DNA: TGTGCCAGCAGTTACCCAGGGGAGACCACTGAAGCTTTCTTT.

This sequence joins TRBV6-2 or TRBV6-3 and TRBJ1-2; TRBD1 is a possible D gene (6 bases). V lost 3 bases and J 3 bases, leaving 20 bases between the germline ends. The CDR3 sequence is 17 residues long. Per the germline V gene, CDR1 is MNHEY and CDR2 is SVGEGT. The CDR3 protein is CASSYLATWGPDYGYTF. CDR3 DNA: TGTGCCAGCAGTTATTTGGCGACGTGGGGGCCCGACTATGGCTACACCTTC.

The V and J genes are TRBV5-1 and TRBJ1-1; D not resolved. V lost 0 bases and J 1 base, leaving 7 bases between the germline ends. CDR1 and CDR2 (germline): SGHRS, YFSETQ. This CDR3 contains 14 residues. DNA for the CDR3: TGCGCCAGCAGCTTGGACCAGCCGAACACTGAAGCTTTCTTT. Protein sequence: CASSLDQPNTEAFF.

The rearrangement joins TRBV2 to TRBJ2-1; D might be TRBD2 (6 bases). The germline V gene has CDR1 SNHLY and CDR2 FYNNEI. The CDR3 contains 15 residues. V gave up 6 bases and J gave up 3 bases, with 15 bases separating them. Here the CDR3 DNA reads TGTGCCAGCAGGCGGACCTTGGGGGGCTACAATGAGCAGTTCTTC. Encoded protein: CASRRTLGGYNEQFF.

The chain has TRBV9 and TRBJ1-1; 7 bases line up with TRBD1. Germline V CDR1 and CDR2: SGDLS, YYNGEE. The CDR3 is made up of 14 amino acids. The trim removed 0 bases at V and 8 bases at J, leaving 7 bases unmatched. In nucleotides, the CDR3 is TGTGCCAGCAGCGTAGGACAGGGATTCTCCGAAGCTTTCTTT. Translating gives CASSVGQGFSEAFF.

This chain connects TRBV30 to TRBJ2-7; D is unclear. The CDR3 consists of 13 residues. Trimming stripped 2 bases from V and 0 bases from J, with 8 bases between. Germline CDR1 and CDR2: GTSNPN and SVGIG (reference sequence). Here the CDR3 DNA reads TGTGCCTGGAGTTACAGCAACTCCTACGAGCAGTACTTC. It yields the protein CAWSYSNSYEQYF.

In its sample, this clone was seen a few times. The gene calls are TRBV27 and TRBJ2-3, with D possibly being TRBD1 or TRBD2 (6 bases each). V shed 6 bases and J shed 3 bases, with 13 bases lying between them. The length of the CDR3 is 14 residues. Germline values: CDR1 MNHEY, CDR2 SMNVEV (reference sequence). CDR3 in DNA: TGTGCCAGCAGAGGGGGGATCCCAACAGATACGCAGTATTTT. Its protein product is CASRGGIPTDTQYF.